Here is one T cell receptor beta chain with its context. Antigen: not known. The PCR contained 60 Vbeta and 13 Jbeta primers. The assay was immunoSEQ multiplex PCR, and TCRdb's table has in-frame clones only and misses some. The sample holds around 120,000 clones, 83% seen once. This entry belongs to a study of cytomegalovirus exposure and HLA in healthy donors. General study results and limits: Presence/absence results assume similar sequencing depth per donor, which may not hold. Later analysis identified a missense DCLRE1C variant that was linked to TCR beta V- and J-gene trimming. Relative to equally common others, HLA-associated TCR beta chains showed greater clonal expansion in a later analysis. The listing of roughly 160 TCR beta chains classed them as cytomegalovirus-associated.

The CDR3 covers 17 residues. The germline V gene has CDR1 SGHDT and CDR2 YYEEEE. J was trimmed by 5 bases and V by 0 bases; bases with no gene match: 11. The sequenced material came from PBMCs. This receptor was taken from a girl under 10 years old in good health and CMV-seronegative. The chain recombines TRBV5-6 with TRBJ2-3, with TRBD2 matching over 8 bases. CDR3 sequence (DNA): TGTGCCAGCAGCTTGGTTGGCGGGGGGTTTCCGGGAGATACGCAGTATTTT. Encoded protein: CASSLVGGGFPGDTQYF.